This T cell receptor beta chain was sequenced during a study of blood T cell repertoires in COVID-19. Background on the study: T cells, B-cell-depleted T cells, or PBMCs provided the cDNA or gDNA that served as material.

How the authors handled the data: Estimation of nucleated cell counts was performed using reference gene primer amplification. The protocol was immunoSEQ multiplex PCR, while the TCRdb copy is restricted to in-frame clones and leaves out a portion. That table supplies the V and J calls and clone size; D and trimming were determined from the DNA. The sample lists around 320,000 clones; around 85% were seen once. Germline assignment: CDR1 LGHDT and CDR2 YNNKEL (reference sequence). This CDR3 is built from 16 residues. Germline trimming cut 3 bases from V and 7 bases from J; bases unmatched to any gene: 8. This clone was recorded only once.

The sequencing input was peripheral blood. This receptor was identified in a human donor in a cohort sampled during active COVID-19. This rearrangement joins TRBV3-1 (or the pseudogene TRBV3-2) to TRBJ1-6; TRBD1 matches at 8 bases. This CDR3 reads CASSQGGQGGNSPLHF. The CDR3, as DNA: TGTGCCAGCAGCCAGGGCGGACAGGGCGGCAATTCACCCCTCCACTTT.